This paragraph covers one T cell receptor beta chain sequence. The data are from a study of control samples from healthy donors and cancer patients. Libraries were prepared by immunoSEQ multiplex PCR; TCRdb keeps only in-frame clonotypes and omits some of them. This sample has approximately 110,000 clones; approximately 90% occur once, and the top ten carry 6% to 8%. The CDR3 loop spans 15 amino acids. Germline V gene data show CDR1 as KGHDR and CDR2 as SFDVKD. Deletions cut 2 bases from V and 1 base from J, with 10 bases between. The clonotype was recovered from a young woman in good health. The rearrangement links TRBV24-1 to TRBJ1-1; a weak D match, TRBD1 (5 bases). Sequenced sample: blood. The CDR3 is CATSDSTGGNTEAFF. As DNA, the CDR3 is TGTGCCACCAGTGATTCTACCGGGGGGAACACTGAAGCTTTCTTT.